This T cell receptor beta chain originates from a study of human T cells and chemical hapten exposure. As for the study in general: Small pooled library volume differences mainly caused per-sample TCR yield variation.

In its sample, this clonotype was seen many times. Trimming removed 1 base at V and 6 bases at J, with 7 bases between. This CDR3 is 13 amino acids long. TCRdb re-analysed the RACE reads in MiXCR, keeping a single row per CDR3 protein. Of about 71,000 distinct CDR3 sequences in the sample, more than 9.5% are singletons; the top ten hold more than 1.3%. Documented time point: patch test 3, about 24 weeks after DPC sensitization. As for treatment: therapeutic diphenylcyclopropenone sensitization with weekly scalp DPC. The clonotype originates from a woman in her forties or fifties with alopecia areata. Some clones in this sample may be carry-over from other donors' samples. The V and J genes are TRBV12-3 or TRBV12-4 and TRBJ1-5, with a tentative D call TRBD1 (6 bases). The source was whole blood, collected in connection with sensitization to the hapten diphenylcyclopropenone (DPC). The CDR3 here is CASSLEGGQPQHF. The CDR3 DNA sequence: TGTGCCAGCAGTTTAGAGGGGGGTCAGCCCCAGCATTTT.